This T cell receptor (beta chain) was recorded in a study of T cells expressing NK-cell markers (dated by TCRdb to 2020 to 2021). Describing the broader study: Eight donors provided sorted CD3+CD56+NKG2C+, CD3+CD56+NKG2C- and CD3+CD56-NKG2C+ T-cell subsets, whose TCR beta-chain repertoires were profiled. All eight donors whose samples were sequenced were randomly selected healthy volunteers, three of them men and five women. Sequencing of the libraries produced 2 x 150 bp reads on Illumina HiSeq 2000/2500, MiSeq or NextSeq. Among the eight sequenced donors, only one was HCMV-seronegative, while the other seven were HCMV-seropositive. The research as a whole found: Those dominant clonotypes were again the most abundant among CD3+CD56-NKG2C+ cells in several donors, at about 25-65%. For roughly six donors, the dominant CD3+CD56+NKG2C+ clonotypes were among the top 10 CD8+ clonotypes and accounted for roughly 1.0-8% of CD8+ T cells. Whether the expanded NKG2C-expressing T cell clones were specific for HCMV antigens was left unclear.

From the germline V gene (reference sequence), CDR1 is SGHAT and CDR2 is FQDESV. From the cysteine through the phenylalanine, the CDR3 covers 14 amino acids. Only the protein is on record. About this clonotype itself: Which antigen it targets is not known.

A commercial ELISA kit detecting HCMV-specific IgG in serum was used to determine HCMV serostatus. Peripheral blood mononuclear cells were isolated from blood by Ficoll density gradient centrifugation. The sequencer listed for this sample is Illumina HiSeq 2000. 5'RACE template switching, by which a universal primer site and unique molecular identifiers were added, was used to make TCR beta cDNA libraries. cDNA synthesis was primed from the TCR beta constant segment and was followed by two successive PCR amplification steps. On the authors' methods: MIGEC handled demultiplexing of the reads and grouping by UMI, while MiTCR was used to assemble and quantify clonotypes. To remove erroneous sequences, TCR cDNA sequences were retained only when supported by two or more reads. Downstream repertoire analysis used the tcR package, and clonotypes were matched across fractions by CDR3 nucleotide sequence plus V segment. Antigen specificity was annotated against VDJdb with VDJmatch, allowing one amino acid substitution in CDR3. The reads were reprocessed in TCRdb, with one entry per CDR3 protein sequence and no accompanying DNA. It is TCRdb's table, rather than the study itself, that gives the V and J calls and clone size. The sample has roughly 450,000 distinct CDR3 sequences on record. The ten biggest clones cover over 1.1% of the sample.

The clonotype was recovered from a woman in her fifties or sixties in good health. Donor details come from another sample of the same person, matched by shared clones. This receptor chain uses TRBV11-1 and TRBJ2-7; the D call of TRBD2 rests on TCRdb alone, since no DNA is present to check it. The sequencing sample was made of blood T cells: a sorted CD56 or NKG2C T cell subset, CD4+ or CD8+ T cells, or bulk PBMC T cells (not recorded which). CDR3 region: CASSQPPEGFGQYF. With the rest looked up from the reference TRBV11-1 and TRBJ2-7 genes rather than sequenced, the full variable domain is EAEVAQSPRYKITEKSQAVAFWCDPISGHATLYWYRQILGQGPELLVQFQDESVVDDSQLPKDRFSAERLKGVDSTLKIQPAELGDSAMYLCASSQPPEGFGQYFGPGTRLTVT.